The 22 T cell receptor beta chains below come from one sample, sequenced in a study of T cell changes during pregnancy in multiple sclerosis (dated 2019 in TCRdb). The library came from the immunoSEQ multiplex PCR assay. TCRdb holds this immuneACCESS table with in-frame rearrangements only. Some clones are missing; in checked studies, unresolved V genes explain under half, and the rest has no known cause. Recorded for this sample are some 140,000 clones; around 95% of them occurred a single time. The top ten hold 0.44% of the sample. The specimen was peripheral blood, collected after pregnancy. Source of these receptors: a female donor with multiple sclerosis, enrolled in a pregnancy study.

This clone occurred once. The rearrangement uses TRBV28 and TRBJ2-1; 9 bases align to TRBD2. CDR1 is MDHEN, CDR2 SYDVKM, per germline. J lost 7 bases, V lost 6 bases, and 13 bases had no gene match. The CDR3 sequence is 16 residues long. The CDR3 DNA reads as TGTGCCAGCAGCCCCCTCCTCGCGGGAGGGGGGAATGAGCAGTTCTTC. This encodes CASSPLLAGGGNEQFF.

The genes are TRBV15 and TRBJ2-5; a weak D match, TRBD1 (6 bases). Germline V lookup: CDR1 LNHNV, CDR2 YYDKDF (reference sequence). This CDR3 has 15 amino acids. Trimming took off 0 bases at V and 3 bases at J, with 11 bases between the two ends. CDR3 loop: CATSRDARQEETQYF. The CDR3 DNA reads TGTGCCACCAGCAGAGACGCAAGACAGGAAGAGACCCAGTACTTC.

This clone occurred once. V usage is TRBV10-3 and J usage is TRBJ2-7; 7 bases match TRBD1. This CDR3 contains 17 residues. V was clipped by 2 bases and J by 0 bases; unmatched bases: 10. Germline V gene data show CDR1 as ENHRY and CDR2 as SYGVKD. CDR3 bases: TGTGCCATCAGTGAGGCGATAGACAGGGTCAGCTCCTACGAGCAGTACTTC. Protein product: CAISEAIDRVSSYEQYF.

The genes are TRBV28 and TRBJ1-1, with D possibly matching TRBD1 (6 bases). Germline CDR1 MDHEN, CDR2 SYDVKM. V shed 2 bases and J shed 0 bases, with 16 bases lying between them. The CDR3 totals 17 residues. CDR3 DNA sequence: TGTGCCAGCAGTTTAGCCGGGGGGGGCAGGATGAACACTGAAGCTTTCTTT. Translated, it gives CASSLAGGGRMNTEAFF.

The CDR3 protein is CASSSIRASVLREKLFF. The CDR3 DNA reads as TGTGCCAGCAGTTCGATCAGGGCGTCTGTCCTCAGGGAAAAACTGTTTTTT. V and J are TRBV28 and TRBJ1-4, with D possibly TRBD1 on 5 matching bases. This CDR3 region has 17 residues. The V and J ends lost 4 bases and 8 bases respectively, with 23 bases between them. Germline V lookup: CDR1 MDHEN, CDR2 SYDVKM.

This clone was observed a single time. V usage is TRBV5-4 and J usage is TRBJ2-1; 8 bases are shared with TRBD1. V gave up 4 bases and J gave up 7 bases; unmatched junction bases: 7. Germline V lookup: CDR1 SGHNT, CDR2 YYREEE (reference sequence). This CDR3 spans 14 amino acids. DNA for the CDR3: TGTGCCAGCAGCCGAGGACAGGGTAGGAATGAGCAGTTCTTC. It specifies CASSRGQGRNEQFF.

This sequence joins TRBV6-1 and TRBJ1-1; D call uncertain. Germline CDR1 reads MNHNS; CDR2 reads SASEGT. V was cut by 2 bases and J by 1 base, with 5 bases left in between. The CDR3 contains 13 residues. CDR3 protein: CASSERGNTEAFF. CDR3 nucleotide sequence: TGTGCCAGCAGTGAACGGGGGAACACTGAAGCTTTCTTT.

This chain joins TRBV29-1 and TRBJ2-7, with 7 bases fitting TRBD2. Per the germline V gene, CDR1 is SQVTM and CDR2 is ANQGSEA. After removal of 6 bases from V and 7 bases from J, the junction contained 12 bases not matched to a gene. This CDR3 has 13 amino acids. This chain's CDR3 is CSVRGTNREEQYF. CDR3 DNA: TGCAGCGTGCGGGGGACCAACCGAGAAGAGCAGTACTTC.

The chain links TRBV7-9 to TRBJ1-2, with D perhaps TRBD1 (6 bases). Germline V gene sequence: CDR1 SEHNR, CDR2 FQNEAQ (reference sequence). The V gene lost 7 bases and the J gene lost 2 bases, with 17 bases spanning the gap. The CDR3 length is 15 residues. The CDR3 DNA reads TGTGCCAGCACCCTGGTGGGGGCGGAAAACTATGGCTACACCTTC. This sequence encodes CASTLVGAENYGYTF.

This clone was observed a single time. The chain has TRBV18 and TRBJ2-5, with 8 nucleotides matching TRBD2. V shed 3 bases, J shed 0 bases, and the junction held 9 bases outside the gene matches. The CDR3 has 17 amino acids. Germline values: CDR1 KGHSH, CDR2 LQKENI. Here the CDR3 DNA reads TGTGCCAGCTCACCTTGGGACCTGACTAGCGACCAAGAGACCCAGTACTTC. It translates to CASSPWDLTSDQETQYF.

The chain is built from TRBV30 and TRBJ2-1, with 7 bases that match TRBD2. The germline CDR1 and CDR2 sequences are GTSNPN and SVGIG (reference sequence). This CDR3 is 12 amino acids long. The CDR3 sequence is CGLAGPYNEQFF. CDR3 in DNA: TGTGGCTTAGCGGGCCCCTACAATGAGCAGTTCTTC.

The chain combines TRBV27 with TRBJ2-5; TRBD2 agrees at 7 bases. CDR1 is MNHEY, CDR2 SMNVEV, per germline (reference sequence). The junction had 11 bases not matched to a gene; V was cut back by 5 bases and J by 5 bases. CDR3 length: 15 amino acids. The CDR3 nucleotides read TGTGCCAGCAGTCTCCTTTCGGGAGGTTTGGAGACCCAGTACTTC. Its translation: CASSLLSGGLETQYF.

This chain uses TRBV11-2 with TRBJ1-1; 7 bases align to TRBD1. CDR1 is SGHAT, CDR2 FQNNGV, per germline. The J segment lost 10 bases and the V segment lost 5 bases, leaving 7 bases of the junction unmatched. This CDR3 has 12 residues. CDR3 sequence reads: CASSLRQGVAFF. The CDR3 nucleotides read TGTGCCAGCAGCCTCAGACAGGGTGTAGCTTTCTTT. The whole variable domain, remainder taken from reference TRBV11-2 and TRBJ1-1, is EAGVAQSPRYKIIEKRQSVAFWCNPISGHATLYWYQQILGQGPKLLIQFQNNGVVDDSQLPKDRFSAERLKGVDSTLKIQPAKLEDSAVYLCASSLRQGVAFFGQGTRLTVV.

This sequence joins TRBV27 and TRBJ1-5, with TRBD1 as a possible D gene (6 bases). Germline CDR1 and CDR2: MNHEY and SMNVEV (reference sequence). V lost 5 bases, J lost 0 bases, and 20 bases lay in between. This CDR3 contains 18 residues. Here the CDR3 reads CASSLLEPTGYSNQPQHF. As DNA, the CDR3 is TGTGCCAGCAGTCTCCTCGAACCGACAGGCTATAGCAATCAGCCCCAGCATTTT.

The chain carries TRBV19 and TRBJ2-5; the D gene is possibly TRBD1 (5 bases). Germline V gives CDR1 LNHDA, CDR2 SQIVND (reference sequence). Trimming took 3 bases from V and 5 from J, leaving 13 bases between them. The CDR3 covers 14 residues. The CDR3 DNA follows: TGTGCCAGTAGTATTACAGGCTCTGGGGAGACCCAGTACTTC. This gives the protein CASSITGSGETQYF.

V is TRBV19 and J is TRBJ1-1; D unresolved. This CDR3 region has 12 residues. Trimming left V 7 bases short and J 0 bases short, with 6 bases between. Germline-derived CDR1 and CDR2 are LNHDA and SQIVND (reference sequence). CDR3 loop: CASTKMNTEAFF. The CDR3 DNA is TGTGCCAGTACAAAAATGAACACTGAAGCTTTCTTT.

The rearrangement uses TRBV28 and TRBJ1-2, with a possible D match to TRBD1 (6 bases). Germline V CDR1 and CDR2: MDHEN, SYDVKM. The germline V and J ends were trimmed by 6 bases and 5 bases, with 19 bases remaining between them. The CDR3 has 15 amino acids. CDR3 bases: TGTGCCAGCAGCCCCGCGGGGGCGCGGCGTTATGGCTACACCTTC. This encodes CASSPAGARRYGYTF.

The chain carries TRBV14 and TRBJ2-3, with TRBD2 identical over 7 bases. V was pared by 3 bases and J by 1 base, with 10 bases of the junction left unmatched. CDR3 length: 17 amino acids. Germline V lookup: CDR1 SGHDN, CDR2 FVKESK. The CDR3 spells CASSQHLRGSRTDTQYF. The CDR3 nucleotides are TGTGCCAGCAGCCAGCACCTGCGGGGGTCTCGCACAGATACGCAGTATTTT.

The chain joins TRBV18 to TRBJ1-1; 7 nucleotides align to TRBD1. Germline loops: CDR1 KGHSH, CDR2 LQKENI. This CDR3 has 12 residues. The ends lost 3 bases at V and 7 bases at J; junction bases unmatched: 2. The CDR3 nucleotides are TGTGCCAGCTCACCGTGGGACAGTGAAGCTTTCTTT. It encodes CASSPWDSEAFF.

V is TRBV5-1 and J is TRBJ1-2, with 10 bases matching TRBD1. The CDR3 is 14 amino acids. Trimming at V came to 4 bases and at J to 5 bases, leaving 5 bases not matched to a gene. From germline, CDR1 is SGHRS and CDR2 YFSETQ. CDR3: CASSRPGQGYGYTF. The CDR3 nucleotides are TGCGCCAGCAGCAGACCGGGACAGGGGTATGGCTACACCTTC.

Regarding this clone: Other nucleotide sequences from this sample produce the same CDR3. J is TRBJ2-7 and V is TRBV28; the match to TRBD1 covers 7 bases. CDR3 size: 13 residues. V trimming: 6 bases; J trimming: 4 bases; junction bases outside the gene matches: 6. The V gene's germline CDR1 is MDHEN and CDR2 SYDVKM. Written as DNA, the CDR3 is TGTGCCAGCAGCCGGGACAGAGGATACGAGCAGTACTTC. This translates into CASSRDRGYEQYF.

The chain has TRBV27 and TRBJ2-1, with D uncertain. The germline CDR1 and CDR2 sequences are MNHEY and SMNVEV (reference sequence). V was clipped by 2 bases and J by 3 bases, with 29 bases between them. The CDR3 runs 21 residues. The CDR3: CASSLNPSLNPQAPIYNEQFF. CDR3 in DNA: TGTGCCAGCAGTTTAAATCCCAGTTTAAACCCTCAGGCGCCTATCTACAATGAGCAGTTCTTC.